This T cell receptor (beta chain) derives from a study of regulatory T cells in long-lasting Graves disease. Turning to the study itself: Patients with persistent Graves' disease had over 5 years of antithyroid drugs and persistent TSH receptor antibodies.

Construction of TCR beta libraries relied on iRepertoire HTBI primers and on Arm-PCR targeting CDR3 regions. TCRdb used MiXCR to reprocess the multiplex PCR reads, holding one entry per CDR3 protein. The sample carries hundreds of thousands of distinct CDR3 sequences, about 22% recorded once. Described time point: persistent/refractory GD, antithyroid drugs over 5 years with positive TRAb. RNA isolated from PBMCs was used to make the TCR library. This CDR3 comprises 15 residues. Germline V gene lookup returns CDR1 DFQATT and CDR2 SNEGSKA (reference sequence). The V end was cut by 6 bases, the J end by 1 base, with 19 bases between.

The receptor was derived from a female donor with Graves disease. The chain recombines TRBV20-1 with TRBJ2-7, with D possibly being TRBD1 or TRBD2 (6 bases each). The sample in question was peripheral blood mononuclear cells (PBMCs), obtained when the disease was refractory, from a patient treated with antithyroid drugs. CDR3 nucleotides: TGCAGTGCCCCAGGGGAGGCTAGCTTATCCTACGAGCAGTACTTC. This sequence encodes CSAPGEASLSYEQYF.